The sequence of this T cell receptor (beta chain) was determined in a study of blood T cell repertoires in COVID-19. Turning to the study itself: Acute-phase and convalescent COVID-19 samples originated in the United States, Italy and Spain. PBMCs, B-cell-depleted T cells, or T cells provided the cDNA or gDNA that made up the material.

Original processing methods: Amplification of reference gene primers was used by the study to estimate nucleated cell counts. Assay used: immunoSEQ multiplex PCR; TCRdb lists only in-frame clones, some missing. V and J calls and clone size are those listed in that table; D and trimming were worked out from the DNA. This table has about 370,000 clones, around 91% appearing once. This TCR was recovered from a man aged 18 to 35 with active or convalescent COVID-19. Sequences were obtained from peripheral blood.

This CDR3 is CASSSGGLADTQYF. Written as DNA, the CDR3 is TGTGCCAGCAGCTCAGGTGGATTAGCAGATACGCAGTATTTT. The rearrangement uses TRBV7-3 and TRBJ2-3, with D unclear. V was clipped by 4 bases and J by 4 bases, with 12 bases between them. CDR1 is SGHTA and CDR2 is FQGTGA in the germline V gene. This CDR3 has 14 residues. Full variable domain (outside the CDR3, taken from reference TRBV7-3 and TRBJ2-3): GAGVSQTPSNKVTEKGKYVELRCDPISGHTALYWYRQSLGQGPEFLIYFQGTGAADDSGLPNDRFFAVRPEGSVSTLKIQRTERGDSAVYLCASSSGGLADTQYFGPGTRLTVL.